This T cell receptor (beta chain) stems from a study of blood T cell repertoires in COVID-19 (dated by TCRdb to the early 2020s). In terms of the full investigation: Collaborator samples came from the United States, Italy and Spain and covered acute and convalescent phases of COVID-19. The repertoires were released in a freely available public database intended as a resource for research on the immune response to SARS-CoV-2. Nearly every sample came with metadata listing a de-identified subject ID, COVID-19 status, age in years and sex. Where HLA class I and class II types were available, the types were taken from metadata supplied by the sample provider, not from assay-based typing. Samples were obtained from the ongoing ImmuneRACE study (first 160 participants) and from about 1,300 subjects provided by 6 global collaborators. Subjects who had been exposed to COVID-19, were actively infected with it, or had recovered from it provided the deeply sampled blood TCRbeta repertoires that made up the dataset. The material from the prospective study consisted of cDNA or gDNA derived from T cells, B-cell-depleted T cells, or PBMCs. Broad study findings and their caveats: How much clinical and demographic metadata was included differed by source and by participant, and the metadata was provided uncurated.

With regard to this clone: Its specific antigen is unknown. No base quality information exists; no much larger clone differs at one position.

TCRbeta CDR3 regions were amplified from genomic DNA using the immunoSEQ Assay, a bias-controlled multiplex PCR. Per the source publication's procedure: Nucleated cell counts per sample were estimated from amplification of reference gene primers within the assay. Sequence reads were collapsed and filtered to measure the absolute abundance of every unique TCRbeta CDR3 rearrangement. Productive Simpson clonality was computed per sample as the square root of Simpson's diversity index over productive rearrangements. TCRdb holds this immuneACCESS table with in-frame rearrangements only. Some clones are missing; in checked studies, unresolved V genes explain under half, and the rest has no known cause. The DNA was the basis for D and trimming; V, J and clone size are from that table. This sample has roughly 350,000 clones in its table, and more than 70% of those were observed once. The top ten hold more than 9% of the sample.

One collaborating source in Seattle enrolled patients while the patients were actively infected and followed the patients over time throughout the course of disease. The collaborating institutions used their own protocols to collect whole blood in K2EDTA tubes. For TCRbeta analysis, collaborators shipped samples as frozen whole blood, isolated PBMCs, or DNA extracted from either of those sample types. Measured from the cysteine to the phenylalanine, the CDR3 is 14 residues long. Only the CDR3 DNA stays, 42 bases, in frame from base 1. According to the germline V gene, CDR1 reads SGHRS and CDR2 reads YFSETQ. V loses 2 bases of germline sequence and J loses 0 bases, and the interval between the two ends is 8 bases.

This TCR came from a woman between 25 and 40 years old with COVID-19, enrolled during active disease. The sequence joins TRBV5-1 to TRBJ1-2, with the D segment identity uncertain. Sequences were obtained from peripheral blood. This receptor has the CDR3 CASSFREANYGYTF. At the DNA level, the sequence is TGCGCCAGCAGCTTTCGAGAAGCTAACTATGGCTACACCTTC.